A selection of T cell receptor beta chains follows, all from one sample in a study of regulatory T cells in long-lasting Graves disease. Using its own MiXCR run on the multiplex PCR reads, TCRdb lists one record per CDR3 protein. The sample holds roughly 470,000 distinct CDR3 sequences; less than 25% are singletons and the top ten take approximately 7.8%. The sample was peripheral blood mononuclear cells (PBMCs), taken when the disease was refractory, from a patient treated with antithyroid drugs. The receptors derive from a female donor with Graves disease. CDR3s include the opening cysteine and the closing phenylalanine or tryptophan. A D gene is named only where the DNA matches it firmly. Size is stated for part of the rows, as once, few or many counts, or as a class when the clone is expanded.

size | J | D | V | DNA | CDR3
few | TRBJ2-7 | . | TRBV10-3 | TGTGCCATCAGTGAGTCGAAATACTACGAGCAGTACTTC | CAISESKYYEQYF
many | TRBJ2-7 | . | TRBV28 | TGTGCCAGTGTTGGCGGTAGCTCCTACGAGCAGTACTTC | CASVGGSSYEQYF
few | TRBJ2-7 | . | TRBV15 | TGTGCCACCAGCAGAGACTCCCACGGCCGCTACGAGCAGTACTTC | CATSRDSHGRYEQYF
. | TRBJ2-2 | . | TRBV28 | TGTGCCAGCAGTCCCCTCGGAGCCGGGGAGCTGTTTTTT | CASSPLGAGELFF
many | TRBJ1-1 | . | TRBV4-1 | TGCGCCAGCAGCCAATTGGGGGGCAGAGAAGACACTGAAGCTTTCTTT | CASSQLGGREDTEAFF
few | TRBJ1-5 | . | TRBV4-1 | TGCGCCAGCAGCCCCCCGGGGGGGTGGCCCCAGCATTTT | CASSPPGGWPQHF
. | TRBJ1-1 | . | TRBV12-3/TRBV12-4 | TGTGCCAGCAGTTTAGGCGGGCGGGTGAACACTGAAGCTTTCTTT | CASSLGGRVNTEAFF
many | TRBJ2-7 | . | TRBV28 | TGTGCCAGCAGCTCCCCCCCTCGACTGATCTCCTACGAGCAGTACTTC | CASSSPPRLISYEQYF
few | TRBJ2-1 | . | TRBV29-1 | TGCAGCGTTGAAGGAGGGGCAGGGGACCTCTACAATGAGCAGTTCTTC | CSVEGGAGDLYNEQFF
many | TRBJ2-7 | . | TRBV27 | TGTGCCAGCAGTTTATCGCCGGCGAGCTCCTACGAGCAGTACTTC | CASSLSPASSYEQYF
many | TRBJ2-1 | TRBD1 | TRBV14 | TGTGCCAGCAGCCGCCGGGACAGCCTACACAATGAGCAGTTCTTC | CASSRRDSLHNEQFF
once | TRBJ1-5 | TRBD1 | TRBV4-1 | TGCGCCAGCAGCCAGCAGCAGGGGGGTCAGCCCCAGCATTTT | CASSQQQGGQPQHF
many | TRBJ1-6 | TRBD1 | TRBV12-3/TRBV12-4 | TGTGCCAGCAGTCATGGGACAGGGGATTCACCCCTCCACTTT | CASSHGTGDSPLHF
many | TRBJ1-2 | . | TRBV28 | TGTGCCAGCAGGGGAGCCGAGTCAGGGAATATCTATGGCTACACCTTC | CASRGAESGNIYGYTF
few | TRBJ2-5 | . | TRBV7-9 | TGTGCCAGCAGCTTAAGCAGCGCCCATCTGGAGACCCAGTACTTC | CASSLSSAHLETQYF
few | TRBJ2-7 | . | TRBV15 | TGTGCCACCAGCAGAGCCCGGGAGAGCTCCTACGAGCAGTACTTC | CATSRARESSYEQYF
. | TRBJ2-7 | . | TRBV6-2/TRBV6-3 | TGTGCCAGCAGTTACTCGACTGAGGTGGCGGGACCTTCCTACGAGCAGTACTTC | CASSYSTEVAGPSYEQYF
many | TRBJ1-4 | . | TRBV3-1 | TGTGCCAGCAGCCGAATTAATGAAAAACTGTTTTTT | CASSRINEKLFF
many | TRBJ1-5 | . | TRBV28 | TGTGCCAGCAGTTTAACTCTCGGACAGATCAACAATCAGCCCCAGCATTTT | CASSLTLGQINNQPQHF
many | TRBJ1-1 | . | TRBV5-1 | TGCGCCAGCAGCTTGGATTACACCCCTGGGACTGAAGCTTTCTTT | CASSLDYTPGTEAFF
few | TRBJ1-1 | . | TRBV29-1 | TGCAGCGTTGAGAGGGCAGGGAGGAACACTGAAGCTTTCTTT | CSVERAGRNTEAFF
. | TRBJ2-3 | . | TRBV2 | TGTGCCAGCAGTGGAGTGACTACCACAGATACGCAGTATTTT | CASSGVTTTDTQYF
. | TRBJ2-5 | TRBD2 | TRBV7-2 | TGTGCCAGCAGCAGGACTAGCGGAAGGGGGGAGGCCCAGTACTTC | CASSRTSGRGEAQYF
many | TRBJ1-1 | . | TRBV7-8 | TGTGCCAGCAGCTTAGGTGCAGCAGAAGCTTTCTTT | CASSLGAAEAFF
. | TRBJ1-2 | . | TRBV28 | TGTGCCAGCAGTTTAAAGCTGGGATGGATCTATGGCTACACCTTC | CASSLKLGWIYGYTF
. | TRBJ2-3 | . | TRBV2 | TGTGCCAGCAGAGCGAATTCGGGGGAGGCCGATACGCAGTATTTT | CASRANSGEADTQYF
few | TRBJ1-1 | . | TRBV20-1 | TGCAGTGCTAGACAGACGGTGTTAACTGAAGCTTTCTTT | CSARQTVLTEAFF
many | TRBJ2-7 | TRBD1 | TRBV5-1 | TGCGCCAGCAGCTTGCTACCGGGACAGCCCTACGAGCAGTACTTC | CASSLLPGQPYEQYF
. | TRBJ2-6 | . | TRBV6-1 | TGTGCCAGCAGTGAAGCAGGGACTGGGGCCAACGTCCTGACTTTC | CASSEAGTGANVLTF
once | TRBJ2-7 | . | TRBV9 | TGTGCCAGCAGCGTAGTTCCGGGGAGCTACGAGCAGTACTTC | CASSVVPGSYEQYF
. | TRBJ1-1 | . | TRBV28 | TGTGTCGGCAGTCCTAGACACGGCGGGGAAGCTTTCTTT | CVGSPRHGGEAFF
many | TRBJ1-1 | . | TRBV12-5 | TGTGCTAGTGGTTTGGTATGGAGCACGGGGGATGCATGGAACACTGAAGCTTTCTTT | CASGLVWSTGDAWNTEAFF
many | TRBJ2-7 | TRBD2 | TRBV10-3 | TGTGCCATCAATGCCGGGACTAGCGTCTCCTACGAGCAGTACTTC | CAINAGTSVSYEQYF
. | TRBJ2-1 | . | TRBV11-2 | TGTGCCAGCAGCTTCGGGGGCTCGGCCAACAATGAGCAGTTCTTC | CASSFGGSANNEQFF
. | TRBJ2-2 | . | TRBV14 | TGTGCCAGCAGCCAATTCTTCAACAGATACACCGGGGAGCTGTTTTTT | CASSQFFNRYTGELFF
many | TRBJ2-5 | TRBD2 | TRBV7-2 | TGTGCCAGCAGCGGCCGGACTAGCGGGAGGCCTATCGAGACCCAGTACTTC | CASSGRTSGRPIETQYF
many | TRBJ2-7 | TRBD2 | TRBV29-1 | TGCAGCGTTGAAACGCGGGAGGGAGGGTACGAGCAGTACTTC | CSVETREGGYEQYF
many | TRBJ1-2 | TRBD1 | TRBV2 | TGTGCCAGCACTCAAAGTTGGGACAGGGTTTATGGCTACACCTTC | CASTQSWDRVYGYTF
few | TRBJ2-7 | . | TRBV7-9 | TGTGCCAGCAGCGGGAGGCTGGTCGAGCAGTACTTC | CASSGRLVEQYF
many | TRBJ1-5 | . | TRBV2 | TGTGCCAGCAGTGAGGACCCTAATCAGCCCCAGCATTTT | CASSEDPNQPQHF
many | TRBJ1-1 | . | TRBV2 | TGTGCCAGCAGGCGGTCTGTCCAAGCTTTCTTT | CASRRSVQAFF
many | TRBJ2-2 | TRBD1 | TRBV2 | TGTGCCAGCAGTAAAGACAGGGCGAACACCGGGGAGCTGTTTTTT | CASSKDRANTGELFF
. | TRBJ2-6 | . | TRBV7-3 | TGTGCCAGCAGCTATGGGGGCGGAATCTCTGGGGCCAACGTCCTGACTTTC | CASSYGGGISGANVLTF
many | TRBJ2-2 | . | TRBV11-2 | TGTGCCAGCAGCCCCTCCGGACGGACGAACACCGGGGAGCTGTTTTTT | CASSPSGRTNTGELFF
. | TRBJ2-5 | TRBD1 | TRBV20-1 | TGCAGTGCTAGAATCGAACAGGGGCAAGAGACCCAGTACTTC | CSARIEQGQETQYF
many | TRBJ1-1 | . | TRBV7-2 | TGTGCCAGCAGCTTACGGGACGTAAGAACGGGCACTGAAGCTTTCTTT | CASSLRDVRTGTEAFF
many | TRBJ1-1 | TRBD1 | TRBV11-1 | TGTGCCAGCAGCTCCGATGACAGGGTCGCTGAAGCTTTCTTT | CASSSDDRVAEAFF
many | TRBJ2-7 | . | TRBV6-5 | TGTGCCAGCAGTTACGAAAACCTTGCCGGGATGAGCTCCTACGAGCAGTACTTC | CASSYENLAGMSSYEQYF
. | TRBJ1-2 | . | TRBV30 | TGTGCCTGGACCTTGGTGGACAGTTCTAACTATGGCTACACCTTC | CAWTLVDSSNYGYTF
many | TRBJ2-4 | . | TRBV7-8 | TGTGCCAGCAGCTCCTACGTGGGGGGCAAAAACATTCAGTACTTC | CASSSYVGGKNIQYF
. | TRBJ1-2 | TRBD1 | TRBV6-5 | TGTGCCTGCAGTTACTCGAACAGGGGGGACTATGGCTACACCTTC | CACSYSNRGDYGYTF
many | TRBJ2-5 | . | TRBV13 | TGTGCCAGCAGCTTAGGGGGCAACCCAAGGACCCAGTACTTC | CASSLGGNPRTQYF
many | TRBJ2-7 | TRBD2 | TRBV20-1 | TGCAGTCTAGGAGCGGGAGGTCAAGAGCAGTACTTC | CSLGAGGQEQYF
few | TRBJ1-6 | . | TRBV4-1 | TGCGCCAGCAGCCAAGTCTGGCAGTCCAATTCACCCCTCCACTTT | CASSQVWQSNSPLHF